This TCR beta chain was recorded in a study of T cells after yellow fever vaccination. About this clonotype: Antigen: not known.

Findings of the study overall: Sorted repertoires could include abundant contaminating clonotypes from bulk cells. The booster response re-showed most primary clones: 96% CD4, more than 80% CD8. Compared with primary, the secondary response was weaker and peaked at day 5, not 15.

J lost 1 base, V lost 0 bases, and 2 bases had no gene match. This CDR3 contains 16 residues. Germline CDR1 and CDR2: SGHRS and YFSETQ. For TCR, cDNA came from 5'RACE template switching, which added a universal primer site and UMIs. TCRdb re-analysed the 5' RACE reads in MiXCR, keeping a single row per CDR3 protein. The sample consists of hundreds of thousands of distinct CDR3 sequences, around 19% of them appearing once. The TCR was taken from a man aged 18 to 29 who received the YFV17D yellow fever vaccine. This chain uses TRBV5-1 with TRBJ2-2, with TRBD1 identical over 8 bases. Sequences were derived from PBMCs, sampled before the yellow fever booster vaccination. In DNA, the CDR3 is TGCGCCAGCAGCTTGGCCGGGACAGGGAACACCGGGGAGCTGTTTTTT. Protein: CASSLAGTGNTGELFF. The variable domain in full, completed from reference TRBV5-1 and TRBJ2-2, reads KAGVTQTPRYLIKTRGQQVTLSCSPISGHRSVSWYQQTPGQGLQFLFEYFSETQRNKGNFPGRFSGRQFSNSRSEMNVSTLELGDSALYLCASSLAGTGNTGELFFGEGSRLTVL.